What follows are 21 T cell receptor beta chains derived from one specimen sequenced in a study of Ad26.COV2.S vaccination and SARS-CoV-2 variants. Treatment described: approximately 18 received Ad26.COV2.S at low or high dose, single or two shots; 5 received placebo; per-sample allocation not given. Material that was analyzed had been drawn on day 63 after the first vaccine or placebo injection. Profiling relied on immunoSEQ multiplex PCR, and the TCRdb table lists in-frame clones only, not all of them. The sample carries 440,000 or so clones, roughly 87% recorded once. Sequencing was performed on peripheral blood, taken in a trial of Ad26.COV2.S vaccine versus placebo. Receptors originate from a person between 18 and 59 years old who received the Ad26.COV2.S COVID-19 vaccine or a placebo.

This clone was seen once. The chain is built from TRBV9 and TRBJ2-5, with D possibly TRBD2 on 5 matching bases. The CDR3 runs 15 residues. Deletions cut 0 bases from V and 2 bases from J, with 11 bases between. Germline-derived CDR1 and CDR2 are SGDLS and YYNGEE. The CDR3 nucleotides are TGTGCCAGCAGCGTAGAGAGAGGGCTTCAAGAGACCCAGTACTTC. Translating it yields CASSVERGLQETQYF.

This rearrangement joins TRBV27 to TRBJ1-2, with 9 bases matching TRBD1. The germline CDR1 and CDR2 sequences are MNHEY and SMNVEV (reference sequence). This CDR3 is 16 amino acids long. The V segment lost 6 bases and the J segment 2 bases; nucleotides outside the gene matches: 10. The CDR3 DNA is TGTGCCAGCAGCTCACACCGGGACAGGGCAAACTATGGCTACACCTTC. Protein sequence: CASSSHRDRANYGYTF.

This clone was counted only a few times. The chain links TRBV19 to TRBJ2-2; TRBD1 agrees at 8 bases. J was trimmed by 3 bases and V by 7 bases; bases with no gene match: 7. Germline V gene sequence: CDR1 LNHDA, CDR2 SQIVND (reference sequence). The CDR3 spans 15 residues. In DNA, the CDR3 is TGTGCCAGTAATGCCGGGACAGGAGACACCGGGGAGCTGTTTTTT. Protein: CASNAGTGDTGELFF. The variable domain in full, with the rest retrieved from reference TRBV19 and TRBJ2-2, is DGGITQSPKYLFRKEGQNVTLSCEQNLNHDAMYWYRQDPGQGLRLIYYSQIVNDFQKGDIAEGYSVSREKKESFPLTVTSAQKNPTAFYLCASNAGTGDTGELFFGEGSRLTVL.

The chain links TRBV18 to TRBJ2-7; TRBD1 matches 7 bases. The germline V gene has CDR1 KGHSH and CDR2 LQKENI. The CDR3 covers 14 residues. Trimming removed 3 bases from V and 0 bases from J; junction bases left unmatched: 2. CDR3 sequence (DNA): TGTGCCAGCTCACCGACAGGGACCTCCTACGAGCAGTACTTC. Protein sequence: CASSPTGTSYEQYF.

The chain links TRBV13 to TRBJ2-5; D gene unclear. The V end lost 1 base, the J end lost 9 bases, and 6 bases lay between the germline ends. Germline CDR1 is PRHDT and CDR2 is FYEKMQ (reference sequence). The CDR3 extends over 11 amino acids. The CDR3 region is CASSLDPAQYF. The CDR3 coding sequence is TGTGCCAGCAGCTTAGATCCGGCCCAGTACTTC.

This clone was seen just once. The V gene is TRBV29-1, the J gene TRBJ2-3; TRBD1 is a possible D gene (6 bases). Germline values: CDR1 SQVTM, CDR2 ANQGSEA. There are 14 residues in the CDR3. V dropped 4 bases and J dropped 2 bases, with 13 bases sitting between them. Here the CDR3 DNA reads TGCAGCGTTGCCTGGTCAGGGGACACAGATACGCAGTATTTT. It specifies CSVAWSGDTDTQYF.

The rearrangement uses TRBV10-3 and TRBJ1-5; unclear D gene. This CDR3 spans 15 amino acids. V dropped 4 bases and J dropped 2 bases, with 12 bases sitting between them. Germline CDR1 is ENHRY and CDR2 is SYGVKD. CDR3 nucleotides: TGTGCCATCAGTGGTCACAGAACGGGCAATCAGCCCCAGCATTTT. Its translation: CAISGHRTGNQPQHF.

CDR3 in amino acids: CASSIGQGNRETQYF. CDR3 sequence (DNA): TGTGCCAGTAGTATAGGGCAGGGTAACCGGGAGACCCAGTACTTC. This chain connects TRBV19 to TRBJ2-5, with TRBD1 as a possible D gene (5 bases). The V end lost 1 base, the J end lost 5 bases, and 14 bases lay between the germline ends. The CDR3 is 15 residues long. Per germline, CDR1 LNHDA and CDR2 SQIVND (reference sequence).

J is TRBJ2-3 and V is TRBV5-4; 8 bases match TRBD2. Germline CDR1 SGHNT, CDR2 YYREEE (reference sequence). This CDR3 is built from 15 residues. Germline trimming cut 7 bases from V and 5 bases from J; bases unmatched to any gene: 12. This CDR3 reads CASRLGEREIDTQYF. CDR3 coding DNA: TGTGCCAGCCGCCTTGGTGAGCGGGAGATAGATACGCAGTATTTT.

The CDR3 DNA is TGTGCCAGCAGTTCGTCGGACAGGGGACATGGCTACACCTTC. Amino acids: CASSSSDRGHGYTF. The V gene is TRBV28, the J gene TRBJ1-2; TRBD1 agrees at 9 bases. The CDR3 totals 14 residues. V shed 4 bases, J shed 6 bases, and the junction held 6 bases outside the gene matches. Germline V gene lookup returns CDR1 MDHEN and CDR2 SYDVKM.

The chain combines TRBV19 with TRBJ1-4; the match to TRBD1 covers 9 bases. Trimming at V came to 6 bases and at J to 6 bases, leaving 8 bases not matched to a gene. This CDR3 is built from 15 residues. CDR1 is LNHDA, CDR2 SQIVND, per germline (reference sequence). The CDR3: CASSPGTGIYEKLFF. CDR3 nucleotides: TGTGCCAGTAGCCCCGGGACAGGGATCTATGAAAAACTGTTTTTT.

The chain is built from TRBV5-1 and TRBJ2-7, with D uncertain. Germline-derived CDR1 and CDR2 are SGHRS and YFSETQ. Trimming took 2 bases from V and 1 from J, leaving 10 bases between them. The CDR3 loop spans 14 amino acids. CDR3 nucleotide sequence: TGCGCCAGCAGCTTTTATCGATCGTCCTACGAGCAGTACTTC. As protein: CASSFYRSSYEQYF.

This chain uses TRBV4-2 with TRBJ2-1; 13 bases line up with TRBD2. Trimming at V came to 1 base and at J to 10 bases, leaving 4 bases not matched to a gene. The CDR3 has 15 amino acids. Germline CDR1 reads LGHNA; CDR2 reads YNFKEQ. CDR3 in amino acids: CASSQGTSGSYEQFF. CDR3 nucleotides: TGTGCCAGCAGCCAAGGGACTAGCGGGAGCTACGAGCAGTTCTTC.

This chain joins TRBV7-7 and TRBJ2-5, with 9 bases identical to TRBD1. Germline V gene sequence: CDR1 SSHAT, CDR2 FNYEAQ (reference sequence). After removal of 5 bases from V and 4 bases from J, the junction contained 11 bases not matched to a gene. The CDR3 consists of 16 residues. CDR3 DNA sequence: TGTGCCAGCAGCCCCTTAACAGGGGGCCGGGGAGAGACCCAGTACTTC. Translation: CASSPLTGGRGETQYF.

The V gene is TRBV4-2, the J gene TRBJ1-4; 8 bases are shared with TRBD1. The V and J ends lost 7 bases and 1 base, in that order; junction bases with no gene match: 2. CDR1 is LGHNA, CDR2 YNFKEQ, per germline. The CDR3 length is 14 residues. The CDR3 loop reads CASIGQGTNEKLFF. CDR3 in DNA: TGTGCCAGCATCGGACAGGGAACTAATGAAAAACTGTTTTTT.

The chain uses TRBV7-9 and TRBJ2-1, with TRBD2 matching over 10 bases. V was pared by 3 bases and J by 2 bases, with 4 bases of the junction left unmatched. The CDR3 sequence is 16 residues long. The V gene's germline CDR1 is SEHNR and CDR2 FQNEAQ (reference sequence). CDR3 coding DNA: TGTGCCAGCAGCTTCGAAGCGGGAGGGACCTACAATGAGCAGTTCTTC. Amino acids: CASSFEAGGTYNEQFF.

The V call is TRBV30, the J call TRBJ1-5; D ambiguous. The CDR3 is made up of 14 amino acids. V was trimmed by 5 bases and J by 2 bases, leaving 13 bases between them. Germline values: CDR1 GTSNPN, CDR2 SVGIG (reference sequence). CDR3 DNA: TGTGCCTGGCAGAGCGGACGGGGCAATCAGCCCCAGCATTTT. Protein sequence: CAWQSGRGNQPQHF.

A remark on this clone: Other DNA variants within this sample encode the same CDR3. V and J are TRBV5-6 and TRBJ2-3; no reliable D call. From germline, CDR1 is SGHDT and CDR2 YYEEEE. CDR3 size: 13 residues. Trimming shortened V by 1 base and J by 3 bases, and 6 bases separated the two germline ends. The CDR3: CASSLTGTDTQYF. The CDR3 nucleotides are TGTGCCAGCAGCTTGACCGGGACAGATACGCAGTATTTT.

This chain links TRBV19 with TRBJ2-7, with 8 bases fitting TRBD1. Germline V lookup: CDR1 LNHDA, CDR2 SQIVND (reference sequence). This CDR3 region has 14 residues. The V and J ends lost 5 bases and 2 bases, in that order; junction bases with no gene match: 5. Written as DNA, the CDR3 is TGTGCCAGTAGTCACGGGACAGGTCCCTACGAGCAGTACTTC. Its protein product is CASSHGTGPYEQYF.

The chain has TRBV12-5 and TRBJ2-1; D is undetermined. The ends were cut back, 5 bases at V and 4 bases at J, with 12 bases in the middle. Germline V gene sequence: CDR1 LGHNT, CDR2 FRNRAP. There are 14 residues in the CDR3. The CDR3 nucleotides are TGTGCTAGTGGTGAGAGAGCGTTTTACAATGAGCAGTTCTTC. Its translation: CASGERAFYNEQFF.

CDR3 DNA: TGTGCCAGCAGGACGGGACACATTCAGCCCCAGCATTTT. Its translation: CASRTGHIQPQHF. The chain recombines TRBV28 with TRBJ1-5, with D possibly TRBD1 on 6 matching bases. The CDR3 is 13 amino acids. The ends were cut back, 6 bases at V and 6 bases at J, with 12 bases in the middle. Germline CDR1 reads MDHEN; CDR2 reads SYDVKM.